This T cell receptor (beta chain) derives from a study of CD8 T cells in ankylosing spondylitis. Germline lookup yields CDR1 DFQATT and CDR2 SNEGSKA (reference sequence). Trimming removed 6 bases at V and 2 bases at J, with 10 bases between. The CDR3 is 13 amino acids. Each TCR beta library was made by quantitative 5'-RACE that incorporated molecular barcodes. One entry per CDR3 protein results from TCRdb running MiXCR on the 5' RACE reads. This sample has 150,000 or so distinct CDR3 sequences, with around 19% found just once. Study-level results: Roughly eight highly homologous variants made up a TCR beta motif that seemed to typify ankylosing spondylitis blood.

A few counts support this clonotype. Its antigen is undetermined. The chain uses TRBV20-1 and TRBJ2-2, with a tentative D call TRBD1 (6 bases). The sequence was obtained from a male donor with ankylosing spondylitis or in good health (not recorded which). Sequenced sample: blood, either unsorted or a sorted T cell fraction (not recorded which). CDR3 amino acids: CSARGANTGELFF. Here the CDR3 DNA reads TGCAGTGCCAGGGGCGCTAACACCGGGGAGCTGTTTTTT.